These 10 T cell receptor beta chains were sequenced from one sample in a study of T cells in Graves' hyperthyroidism and ophthalmopathy. Researchers amplified the TCR beta CDR3 regions from RNA transcripts. A first-round RT-PCR of the TCR CDR3 used the HTBI primer set. Using its own MiXCR run on the multiplex PCR reads, TCRdb lists one record per CDR3 protein. The sample has about 640,000 distinct CDR3 sequences; roughly 15% are singletons. The sample comprised blood. These receptors were taken from a woman between 45 and 60 years old with Graves' ophthalmopathy.

This clonotype was observed at least ten times. V gene TRBV28 combines with J gene TRBJ2-3; 13 nucleotides agree with TRBD2. Trimming took 7 bases from V and 4 from J; bases not matched to a gene: 8. This CDR3 is built from 16 residues. In germline, CDR1 is MDHEN, CDR2 SYDVKM. CDR3 loop: CASTPTSGRASDTQYF. The CDR3 coding sequence is TGTGCCAGCACCCCAACTAGCGGGAGGGCCTCAGATACGCAGTATTTT.

This clonotype was seen many times. The V gene is TRBV9, the J gene TRBJ2-7; D gene uncertain. The CDR3 is 14 amino acids. The germline gives CDR1 SGDLS, CDR2 YYNGEE. The V end was cut by 3 bases, the J end by 5 bases, with 15 bases between. The CDR3 protein is CASSALSLGDEQYF. The CDR3 coding sequence is TGTGCCAGCAGCGCACTCTCCCTTGGAGACGAGCAGTACTTC.

This sequence joins TRBV29-1 and TRBJ2-1; D may be TRBD1 (6 bases). This CDR3 has 13 amino acids. V dropped 4 bases and J dropped 5 bases, with 12 bases sitting between them. CDR1 and CDR2 (germline): SQVTM, ANQGSEA. The CDR3, as DNA: TGCAGCGTTGCCCTAGCAGGGGACAATGAGCAGTTCTTC. This codes for CSVALAGDNEQFF.

This clonotype came up once. A much larger clonotype is one base distant, so this may be a read error. The V call is TRBV20-1, the J call TRBJ1-2; D may be TRBD1 (5 bases). The germline CDR1 and CDR2 sequences are DFQATT and SNEGSKA (reference sequence). The CDR3 is 14 amino acids. Deletions cut 0 bases from V and 8 bases from J, with 16 bases between. The CDR3 loop is CSARDPGSKEGYTF. CDR3 DNA: TGCAGTGCTAGAGACCCAGGGAGTAAGGAGGGCTACACCTTC.

This sequence joins TRBV24-1 and TRBJ1-4; possible D gene TRBD1, 5 bases. Germline V gene sequence: CDR1 KGHDR, CDR2 SFDVKD. This CDR3 has 15 residues. Trimming removed 4 bases at V and 8 bases at J, with 16 bases between. The CDR3 DNA sequence: TGTGCCACCAGTGAAAACTTCGGGGGAGCCGAAAAACTGTTTTTT. This encodes CATSENFGGAEKLFF.

This clonotype was seen repeatedly, ten times or more. CDR3 protein: CASSPPSTENTGELFF. As DNA, the CDR3 is TGTGCCAGCTCACCACCGTCAACGGAGAACACCGGGGAGCTGTTTTTT. The J gene is TRBJ2-2, the V gene TRBV18; D ambiguous. V dropped 0 bases and J dropped 1 base, with 9 bases sitting between them. CDR1 is KGHSH, CDR2 LQKENI, per germline. The CDR3 spans 16 residues. Full variable domain (outside the CDR3, taken from reference TRBV18 and TRBJ2-2): NAGVMQNPRHLVRRRGQEARLRCSPMKGHSHVYWYRQLPEEGLKFMVYLQKENIIDESGMPKERFSAEFPKEGPSILRIQQVVRGDSAAYFCASSPPSTENTGELFFGEGSRLTVL.

This clonotype was seen only a few times. The rearrangement links TRBV18 to TRBJ2-3; D remains ambiguous. This CDR3 has 16 residues. Germline V gene data show CDR1 as KGHSH and CDR2 as LQKENI. The germline V and J ends were trimmed by 8 bases and 0 bases, with 18 bases remaining between them. For the CDR3, the DNA is TGTGCCAGCGAAGGCCCGATGGGTCTTAGCACAGATACGCAGTATTTT. This encodes CASEGPMGLSTDTQYF.

This clonotype has at least ten counts. This chain joins TRBV2 and TRBJ2-5; 7 nucleotides align to TRBD1. The CDR3 contains 15 residues. Germline values: CDR1 SNHLY, CDR2 FYNNEI. The J segment lost 2 bases and the V segment lost 4 bases, leaving 7 bases of the junction unmatched. The CDR3 DNA follows: TGTGCCAGCAGTGTCAACAGGGGAGAGCAAGAGACCCAGTACTTC. Protein sequence: CASSVNRGEQETQYF.

The chain links TRBV24-1 to TRBJ2-2; D unclear. This CDR3 has 17 amino acids. Germline V gene sequence: CDR1 KGHDR, CDR2 SFDVKD. V lost 1 base to trimming and J lost 1 base, with 12 bases between them. CDR3 DNA sequence: TGTGCCACCAGTGATTTTCTGGGCGACAAGAACACCGGGGAGCTGTTTTTT. Its protein is CATSDFLGDKNTGELFF.

The sample holds a few counts of this clonotype. The chain combines TRBV5-5 with TRBJ1-3; 8 bases fit TRBD1. J lost 4 bases, V lost 2 bases, and 8 bases had no gene match. Germline CDR1 reads SGHKS; CDR2 reads YYEKEE (reference sequence). CDR3 size: 16 residues. The CDR3 DNA reads as TGTGCCAGCAGCTTTGTTCCGGGACAGGCGGGAAACACCATATATTTT. It specifies CASSFVPGQAGNTIYF.